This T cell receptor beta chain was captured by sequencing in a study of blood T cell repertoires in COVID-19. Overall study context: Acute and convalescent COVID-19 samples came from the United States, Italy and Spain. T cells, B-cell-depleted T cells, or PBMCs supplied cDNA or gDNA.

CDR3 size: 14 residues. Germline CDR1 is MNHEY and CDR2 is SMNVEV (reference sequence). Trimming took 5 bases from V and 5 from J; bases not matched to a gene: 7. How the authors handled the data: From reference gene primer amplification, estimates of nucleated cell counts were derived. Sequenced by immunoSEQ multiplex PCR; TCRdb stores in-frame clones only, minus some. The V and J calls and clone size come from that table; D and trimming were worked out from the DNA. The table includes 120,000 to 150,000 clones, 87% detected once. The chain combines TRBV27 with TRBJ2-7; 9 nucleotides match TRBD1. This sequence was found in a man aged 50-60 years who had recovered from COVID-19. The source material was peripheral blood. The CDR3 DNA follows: TGTGCCAGCAGTCCAGACAGGGGGTCCCACGAGCAGTACTTC. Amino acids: CASSPDRGSHEQYF.